The 15 T cell receptor beta chains given below trace back to one sample, sequenced in a study of T cell repertoires in cytomegalovirus infection. TCRdb processed the reads anew with MiXCR; each CDR3 protein has one entry. In the table there are approximately 120,000 distinct CDR3 sequences, roughly 30% of which are singletons. These receptors' targets are unknown. The specimen comprised CD8+ T cells from cultured PBMCs, sampled from culture after CMV antigen stimulation. These receptor sequences come from a human donor in good health (CMV status not recorded). Some clones in this sample may be carry-over from other donors' samples.

CDR3 protein: CASSPPGAVSPLHF. CDR3 coding DNA: TGTGCCAGCAGTCCCCCAGGGGCGGTTTCACCCCTCCACTTT. The V and J genes are TRBV27 and TRBJ1-6, with TRBD1 as a possible D gene (6 bases). V lost 5 bases and J lost 9, with 14 bases in between. The CDR3 spans 14 residues. From germline, CDR1 is MNHEY and CDR2 SMNVEV (reference sequence).

The V call is TRBV12-3 or TRBV12-4, the J call TRBJ2-3; TRBD2 matches 10 bases. CDR3 length equals 16 residues. V was pared by 2 bases and J by 1 base, with 3 bases of the junction left unmatched. DNA of the CDR3: TGTGCCAGCAGTTTATCTCTAGCGGGGGGCACAGATACGCAGTATTTT. It specifies CASSLSLAGGTDTQYF.

This clonotype has just a few counts. This chain uses TRBV20-1 with TRBJ2-7; possibly TRBD1 for D (6 bases). Trimming took off 3 bases at V and 5 bases at J, with 35 bases between the two ends. CDR1 is DFQATT, CDR2 SNEGSKA, per germline (reference sequence). The CDR3 contains 20 residues. The CDR3 here is CSARPSHSVSGHLRGDEQYF. In DNA, the CDR3 is TGCAGTGCTAGGCCCAGTCATTCGGTTTCGGGACACCTCCGTGGTGACGAGCAGTACTTC.

This clonotype was seen a few times. This sequence joins TRBV7-6 and TRBJ1-1; 7 nucleotides match TRBD1. The CDR3 totals 13 residues. Germline-derived CDR1 and CDR2 are SGHVS and FNYEAQ. Trimming at V came to 6 bases and at J to 0 bases, leaving 1 base not matched to a gene. The CDR3 nucleotides are TGTGCCAGCAGGGGACAGCTGAACACTGAAGCTTTCTTT. This translates into CASRGQLNTEAFF. The full variable domain, with the rest looked up from reference TRBV7-6 and TRBJ1-1, is GAGVSQSPRYKVTKRGQDVALRCDPISGHVSLYWYRQALGQGPEFLTYFNYEAQQDKSGLPNDRFSAERPEGSISTLTIQRTEQRDSAMYRCASRGQLNTEAFFGQGTRLTVV.

This clonotype was picked up a small number of times. This chain links TRBV7-6 with TRBJ2-7; no clear D. The CDR3 extends over 14 amino acids. Germline CDR1 and CDR2: SGHVS and FNYEAQ. V dropped 5 bases and J dropped 2 bases, with 13 bases sitting between them. The CDR3 DNA reads as TGTGCCAGCAGCCCTACGGACGGACCCTACGAGCAGTACTTC. Its protein product is CASSPTDGPYEQYF.

The gene calls are TRBV5-6 and TRBJ2-1; 8 bases agree with TRBD1. Germline CDR1 reads SGHDT; CDR2 reads YYEEEE. This CDR3 contains 16 residues. J was trimmed by 3 bases and V by 0 bases; bases with no gene match: 5. The CDR3 loop is CASSLEAGGFYNEQFF. CDR3 nucleotide sequence: TGTGCCAGCAGCTTGGAGGCAGGGGGCTTCTACAATGAGCAGTTCTTC. Full variable domain (remainder filled in from reference TRBV5-6 and TRBJ2-1): DAGVTQSPTHLIKTRGQQVTLRCSPKSGHDTVSWYQQALGQGPQFIFQYYEEEERQRGNFPDRFSGHQFPNYSSELNVNALLLGDSALYLCASSLEAGGFYNEQFFGPGTRLTVL.

There are a few counts of this clonotype. V is TRBV7-9 and J is TRBJ2-3; D gene unclear. Looked up from germline, CDR1 is SEHNR and CDR2 is FQNEAQ (reference sequence). This CDR3 region has 12 residues. Trimming shortened V by 2 bases and J by 6 bases, and 6 bases separated the two germline ends. For the CDR3, the DNA is TGTGCCAGCAGCTTAATTGAGGATACGCAGTATTTT. It is translated as CASSLIEDTQYF.

There are a few counts of this clonotype. This chain links TRBV29-1 with TRBJ1-2; D is unclear. Germline V gene lookup returns CDR1 SQVTM and CDR2 ANQGSEA. V lost 7 bases, J lost 8 bases, and 14 bases lay in between. The CDR3 has 11 amino acids. The CDR3 loop is CSALIGSGYTF. CDR3 DNA sequence: TGCAGCGCCCTGATCGGTTCCGGCTACACCTTC.

This clonotype was picked up a small number of times. The CDR3 is CASSVEDVLGETQYF. In nucleotides, the CDR3 is TGTGCCAGCAGCGTGGAGGATGTGCTGGGTGAGACCCAGTACTTC. The chain recombines TRBV9 with TRBJ2-5; D may be TRBD2 (5 bases). The CDR3 covers 15 residues. The germline V gene encodes CDR1 SGDLS and CDR2 YYNGEE. The V end lost 2 bases, the J end lost 5 bases, and 16 bases lay between the germline ends.

This clonotype occurred a few times. The chain joins TRBV4-1 to TRBJ2-7; D is unclear. The germline V gene has CDR1 MGHRA and CDR2 YSYEKL. With 0 bases removed from V and 3 bases from J, the gap between germline ends came to 12 bases. This CDR3 region has 15 residues. The CDR3 loop is CASSQDNNAYYEQYF. The CDR3 DNA reads as TGCGCCAGCAGCCAAGATAATAACGCGTACTACGAGCAGTACTTC.

The chain employs TRBV7-2 and TRBJ2-1; D is unresolved. CDR1 SGHTA and CDR2 FQGNSA come from the germline V gene. The CDR3 totals 11 residues. V lost 1 base to trimming and J lost 9 bases, with 4 bases between them. The CDR3 DNA is TGTGCCAGCAGCTTAGGTCCTGAGCAGTTCTTC. As protein: CASSLGPEQFF.

The chain is built from TRBV4-1 and TRBJ2-2; D remains unclear. Germline CDR1 is MGHRA and CDR2 is YSYEKL. Between the trimmed V and J ends, which lost 0 bases and 1 base, there was a span of 6 bases. The CDR3 has 15 amino acids. CDR3: CASSQEAQNTGELFF. The CDR3 DNA sequence: TGCGCCAGCAGCCAAGAAGCACAGAACACCGGGGAGCTGTTTTTT.

This clonotype was seen a few times. The chain links TRBV7-9 to TRBJ1-1; 8 nucleotides align to TRBD1. This CDR3 is 14 amino acids long. The J segment lost 5 bases and the V segment lost 4 bases, leaving 6 bases of the junction unmatched. Germline V gene sequence: CDR1 SEHNR, CDR2 FQNEAQ (reference sequence). The CDR3 spells CASSSPDRVTEAFF. DNA for the CDR3: TGTGCCAGCAGCTCCCCGGACAGGGTTACTGAAGCTTTCTTT.

The rearrangement uses TRBV19 and TRBJ1-6; D is unresolved. The germline V and J ends were trimmed by 5 bases and 8 bases, with 16 bases remaining between them. This CDR3 comprises 15 residues. Germline CDR1 is LNHDA and CDR2 is SQIVND (reference sequence). This CDR3 reads CASSFGPVLDSPLHF. The CDR3 coding sequence is TGTGCCAGTAGTTTTGGCCCCGTTTTGGATTCACCCCTCCACTTT.

The chain has TRBV6-5 and TRBJ2-4; D might be TRBD1 (6 bases). The CDR3 has 15 residues. The germline V and J ends were trimmed by 7 bases and 0 bases, with 13 bases remaining between them. Germline values: CDR1 MNHEY, CDR2 SVGAGI. The CDR3 nucleotides are TGTGCCAGCAATCCCGGGACAATAGCCAAAAACATTCAGTACTTC. It is translated as CASNPGTIAKNIQYF.